This T cell receptor beta chain was captured in a study of shared clonotypes between healthy human individuals. Study findings and constraints: Naive subsets generally exceeded memory subsets in estimated richness.

About this clone: Antigen specificity is unknown.

Per the germline V gene, CDR1 is MNHNY and CDR2 is SVGAGI (reference sequence). V shed 2 bases and J 4 bases; nucleotides not matched to a gene: 9. The CDR3 length is 16 residues. The method was immunoSEQ multiplex PCR; TCRdb's version includes in-frame clones alone and lacks a portion of them. The sample contains over a million clones, under 99% of which appear only once. J is TRBJ2-3 and V is TRBV6-6, with 7 bases fitting TRBD2. Sample: naive CD4+ T cells sorted from blood. As for subset: CD45RA+ positively selected. This TCR derives from a man younger than 45 in good health. The CDR3 bases are TGTGCCAGCAGTTACCGGCCTAGCGGCTTCTCAGATACGCAGTATTTT. Its protein is CASSYRPSGFSDTQYF.